The clone carrying this TCR beta chain was detected only a few times. The antigen is undetermined. The junction had 9 bases not matched to a gene; V was cut back by 2 bases and J by 1 base. The V gene's germline CDR1 is SGHAT and CDR2 FQNNGV. This CDR3 is 18 amino acids long. TCRdb itself ran the RT-PCR reads through MiXCR, one entry per CDR3 protein. Here the sample spans about 540,000 distinct CDR3 sequences, approximately 22% being singletons. This specimen belongs to a study of response to subunit inactivated influenza vaccine. Study-level results: There was a suggestion from the authors that each seasonal influenza vaccination recruits few new T cells.

This same sample was also taken into another study, of T cells expressing NK-cell markers. That report notes: A 5'RACE template switching approach incorporating UMIs was used to make TCR beta cDNA. Sequencing covered eight donors, seven HCMV-seropositive and one seronegative. A range of about 1.0-8% of CD8+ T cells consisted of dominant NKG2C+ clonotypes in about six donors. Topping the CD3+CD56-NKG2C+ fraction as well were these clonotypes, in a few donors.

This receptor was obtained from a man aged 50-59 years who received an inactivated influenza vaccine. This rearrangement joins TRBV11-2 to TRBJ2-2, with 8 bases aligning to TRBD1. The specimen was CD4+ T cells sorted from PBMCs, collected 12 days after vaccination. CDR3 residues: CASSLRTGSFRNTGELFF. Written as DNA, the CDR3 is TGTGCCAGCAGCTTACGGACAGGGAGTTTTAGGAACACCGGGGAGCTGTTTTTT.